This entry lists 12 T cell receptor beta chains sequenced from one sample in a study of identifying expanded T cells in peripheral blood. The protocol was immunoSEQ multiplex PCR, while the TCRdb copy is restricted to in-frame clones and leaves out a portion. Of tens of thousands of clones in the sample, approximately 90% were seen once. Sequences were obtained from blood. Source of these receptors: a person aged 18 to 75 in good health.

The CDR3 is CASSLAIEAGGSTDTQYF. CDR3 DNA: TGCGCCAGCAGCTTGGCAATAGAAGCAGGGGGCTCCACAGATACGCAGTATTTT. The chain links TRBV5-1 to TRBJ2-3; 8 nucleotides agree with TRBD1. CDR3 length equals 18 residues. CDR1 is SGHRS, CDR2 YFSETQ, per germline. The V segment lost 0 bases and the J segment 2 bases; nucleotides outside the gene matches: 11.

The gene calls are TRBV30 and TRBJ2-1; D unclear. Germline V gene lookup returns CDR1 GTSNPN and CDR2 SVGIG (reference sequence). V lost 0 bases to trimming and J lost 1 base, with 7 bases between them. The CDR3 extends over 14 amino acids. CDR3 in DNA: TGTGCCTGGAGTGTTTCGAGATCCTACAATGAGCAGTTCTTC. Translation: CAWSVSRSYNEQFF. Full variable domain (outside the CDR3, taken from reference TRBV30 and TRBJ2-1): SQTIHQWPATLVQPVGSPLSLECTVEGTSNPNLYWYRQAAGRGLQLLFYSVGIGQISSEVPQNLSASRPQDRQFILSSKKLLLSDSGFYLCAWSVSRSYNEQFFGPGTRLTVL.

The CDR3 sequence is CASSPSVGHNEQFF. The CDR3 DNA is TGTGCCAGCAGCCCGTCAGTGGGCCACAATGAGCAGTTCTTC. The gene calls are TRBV5-4 and TRBJ2-1, with D unresolved. Trimming took off 4 bases at V and 5 bases at J, with 13 bases between the two ends. From germline, CDR1 is SGHNT and CDR2 YYREEE (reference sequence). The CDR3 spans 14 residues.

This clone has only a few counts. The chain recombines TRBV6-5 with TRBJ1-2; D remains unclear. The V gene's germline CDR1 is MNHEY and CDR2 SVGAGI. The CDR3 runs 12 residues. V was shortened by 6 bases and J by 2 bases, with 7 bases between the two germline ends. The CDR3 sequence: CASRDGNYGYTF. CDR3 sequence (DNA): TGTGCCAGCAGGGACGGAAACTATGGCTACACCTTC.

This chain uses TRBV7-2 with TRBJ2-3; TRBD2 matches 10 bases. The CDR3 has 15 residues. The germline gives CDR1 SGHTA, CDR2 FQGNSA. Trimming cost V 5 bases and J 3 bases; bases outside gene matches: 5. CDR3 nucleotide sequence: TGTGCCAGCAGCCCGGGACTAGCGTTTACAGATACGCAGTATTTT. Translation gives CASSPGLAFTDTQYF.

V is TRBV14 and J is TRBJ2-5; no firm D call. The V end was cut by 4 bases, the J end by 6 bases, with 9 bases between. Germline lookup yields CDR1 SGHDN and CDR2 FVKESK. CDR3 length equals 12 residues. The CDR3 loop reads CASSRSPQTQYF. CDR3 nucleotide sequence: TGTGCCAGCAGCCGGTCCCCCCAGACCCAGTACTTC.

This chain connects TRBV9 to TRBJ2-5, with 8 positions matching TRBD2. With 4 bases clipped from V and 7 bases from J, the junction kept 18 bases outside the gene matches. The length of the CDR3 is 17 residues. The germline gives CDR1 SGDLS, CDR2 YYNGEE. CDR3 region: CASSRGGVTGPSGTQYF. The CDR3 bases are TGTGCCAGCAGCCGGGGGGGGGTCACGGGCCCAAGCGGGACCCAGTACTTC.

The chain carries TRBV28 and TRBJ2-3; possible D gene TRBD1, 5 bases. CDR3 length: 14 residues. Trimming pared 6 bases from V and 0 bases from J, leaving 10 bases between. CDR1 MDHEN and CDR2 SYDVKM come from the germline V gene. In nucleotides, the CDR3 is TGTGCCAGCAGCGGACAACTCAGCACAGATACGCAGTATTTT. Its translation is CASSGQLSTDTQYF.

The rearrangement joins TRBV19 to TRBJ1-1; the D is unclear. The CDR3 covers 13 residues. CDR1 and CDR2 from the germline V gene are LNHDA and SQIVND (reference sequence). Between the trimmed V and J ends, which lost 6 bases and 1 base, there was a span of 9 bases. CDR3 in DNA: TGTGCCAGTAGGACGGTGCAGAACACTGAAGCTTTCTTT. As protein: CASRTVQNTEAFF.

The J gene is TRBJ2-3, the V gene TRBV7-2, with no clear D. Germline-derived CDR1 and CDR2 are SGHTA and FQGNSA. Trimming left V 4 bases short and J 5 bases short, with 7 bases between. There are 12 residues in the CDR3. The CDR3: CASSSFRDTQYF. CDR3 in DNA: TGTGCCAGCAGCTCCTTTCGAGATACGCAGTATTTT. Based on the CDR3 plus reference TRBV7-2 and TRBJ2-3, the full variable domain is GAGVSQSPSNKVTEKGKDVELRCDPISGHTALYWYRQSLGQGLEFLIYFQGNSAPDKSGLPSDRFSAERTGGSVSTLTIQRTQQEDSAVYLCASSSFRDTQYFGPGTRLTVL.

This clone has more than one count but fewer than ten. The rearrangement joins TRBV27 to TRBJ2-1; 7 bases map to TRBD2. The CDR3 has 15 amino acids. In germline, CDR1 is MNHEY, CDR2 SMNVEV (reference sequence). V dropped 6 bases and J dropped 5; count of bases not matched to a gene: 10. In DNA form, the CDR3 reads TGTGCCAGCAGACTGGGGGGGGGATCTAACAATGAGCAGTTCTTC. It specifies CASRLGGGSNNEQFF.

This clone has only one observation. This chain connects TRBV19 to TRBJ2-7; TRBD2 agrees at 7 bases. Germline-derived CDR1 and CDR2 are LNHDA and SQIVND (reference sequence). V trimming: 0 bases; J trimming: 4 bases; junction bases outside the gene matches: 6. The length of the CDR3 is 15 residues. In DNA, the CDR3 is TGTGCCAGTAGTATAGAAGGACGGGGGGAATACGAGCAGTACTTC. Protein: CASSIEGRGEYEQYF.